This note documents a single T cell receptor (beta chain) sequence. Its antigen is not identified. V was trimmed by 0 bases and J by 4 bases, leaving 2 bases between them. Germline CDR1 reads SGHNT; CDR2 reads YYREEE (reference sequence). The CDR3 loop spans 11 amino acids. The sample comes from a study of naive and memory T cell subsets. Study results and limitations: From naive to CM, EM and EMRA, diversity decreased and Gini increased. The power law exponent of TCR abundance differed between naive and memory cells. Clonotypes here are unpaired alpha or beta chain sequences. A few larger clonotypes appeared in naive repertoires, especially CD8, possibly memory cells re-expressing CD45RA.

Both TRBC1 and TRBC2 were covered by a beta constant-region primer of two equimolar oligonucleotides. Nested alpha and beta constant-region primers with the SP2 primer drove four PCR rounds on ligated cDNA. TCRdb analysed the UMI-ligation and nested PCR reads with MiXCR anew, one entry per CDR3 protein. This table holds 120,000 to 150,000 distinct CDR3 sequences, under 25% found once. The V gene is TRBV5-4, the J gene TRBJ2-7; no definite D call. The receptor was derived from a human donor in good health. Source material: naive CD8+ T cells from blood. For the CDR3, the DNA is TGTGCCAGCAGCTTGGAGTACGAGCAGTACTTC. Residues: CASSLEYEQYF. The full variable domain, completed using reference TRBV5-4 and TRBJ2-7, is ETGVTQSPTHLIKTRGQQVTLRCSSQSGHNTVSWYQQALGQGPQFIFQYYREEENGRGNFPPRFSGLQFPNYSSELNVNALELDDSALYLCASSLEYEQYFGPGTRLTVT.